This TCR beta chain was captured in a study of graft-versus-host responses after intestinal transplantation. Sequencing was performed with immunoSEQ multiplex PCR; in TCRdb, only in-frame clones are kept and a portion is missing. The data contain about 130,000 clones, around 90% of them seen just once; the ten biggest clones take up about 0.16%. Trimming left V 7 bases short and J 2 bases short, with 14 bases between. The CDR3 runs 14 residues. Germline assignment: CDR1 MNHNS and CDR2 SASEGT. Of note for this clone: Its antigen is not identified.

The chain employs TRBV6-1 and TRBJ2-5, with unresolved D. This clonotype originated in a human donor who received an intestinal transplant. The starting material was unstimulated CD4+ T cells sorted from spleen or lymph node cells, obtained before intestinal transplant. Written as DNA, the CDR3 is TGTGCCAGCACCGAACGCCGGTTGCAAGAGACCCAGTACTTC. Its translation is CASTERRLQETQYF.